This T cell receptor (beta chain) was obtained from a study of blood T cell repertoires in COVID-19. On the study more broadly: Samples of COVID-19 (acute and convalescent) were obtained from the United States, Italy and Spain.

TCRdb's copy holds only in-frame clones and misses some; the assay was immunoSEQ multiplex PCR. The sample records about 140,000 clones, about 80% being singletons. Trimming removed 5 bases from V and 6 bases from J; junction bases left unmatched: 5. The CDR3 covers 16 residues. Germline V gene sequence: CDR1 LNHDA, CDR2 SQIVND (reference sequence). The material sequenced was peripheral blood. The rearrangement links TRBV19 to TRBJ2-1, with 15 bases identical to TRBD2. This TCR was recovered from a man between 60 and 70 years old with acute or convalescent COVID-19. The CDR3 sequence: CASSAGLAGGFNEQFF. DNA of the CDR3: TGTGCCAGTAGTGCCGGACTAGCGGGAGGGTTCAATGAGCAGTTCTTC. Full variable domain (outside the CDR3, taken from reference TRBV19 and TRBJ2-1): DGGITQSPKYLFRKEGQNVTLSCEQNLNHDAMYWYRQDPGQGLRLIYYSQIVNDFQKGDIAEGYSVSREKKESFPLTVTSAQKNPTAFYLCASSAGLAGGFNEQFFGPGTRLTVL.